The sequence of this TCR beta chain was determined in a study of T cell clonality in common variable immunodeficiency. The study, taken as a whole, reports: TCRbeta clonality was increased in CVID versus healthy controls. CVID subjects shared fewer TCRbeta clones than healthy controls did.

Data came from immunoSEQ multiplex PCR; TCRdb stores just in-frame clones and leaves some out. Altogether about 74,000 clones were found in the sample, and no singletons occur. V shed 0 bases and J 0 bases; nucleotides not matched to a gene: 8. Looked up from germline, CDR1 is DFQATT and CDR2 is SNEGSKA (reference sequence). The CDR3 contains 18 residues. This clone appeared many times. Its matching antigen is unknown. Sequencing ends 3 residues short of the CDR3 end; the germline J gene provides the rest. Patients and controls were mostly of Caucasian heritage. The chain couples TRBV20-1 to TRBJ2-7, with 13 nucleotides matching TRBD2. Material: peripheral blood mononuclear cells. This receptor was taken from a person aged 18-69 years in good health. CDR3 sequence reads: CSARDIGLAGVPSYEQYF. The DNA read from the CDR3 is TGCAGTGCTAGAGATATAGGACTAGCGGGAGTCCCCTCCTACGAG.